This T cell receptor (beta chain) came from a study of vaccination and CD4 T cells after COVID-19 (dated by TCRdb to 2021 to 2024). For the wider study: Every convalescent patient had a positive nasal swab PCR test for SARS-CoV-2, with mild disease in 9 or 10 patients and severe disease in one. In approximately ten COVID-19 convalescent patients and a few infection-naive healthy vaccine recipients, the spike-specific CD4+ TCR repertoire before mRNA vaccination was compared with the repertoire after mRNA vaccination. The convalescent cohort included six males and four females, with two Hispanic individuals, seven Caucasians, two Asians and one multiracial person. Control cultures used a CEFX viral epitope pool as positive control, an HIV-1 Nef peptide pool as negative control, or no peptide. Participants received two doses of either the Pfizer-BioNTech BNT162b2 vaccine (n=8) or the Moderna mRNA-1273 vaccine (n=2). Post-vaccine blood samples were obtained a median of around 74 days after the second vaccine dose, with a range of roughly 12 to 250 days. For stimulating the cultures, overlapping spike peptide pools were used, derived from SARS-CoV-2 as well as from the common cold coronaviruses HCoV-NL63, HCoV-OC43 and HCoV-229E. Post-COVID blood samples were collected from convalescent patients a median of roughly 100 days after diagnosis, with a range of about 35 to 161 days.

Library preparation employed PCR. At the Johns Hopkins FTIC core, DNA from the cultured CD4+ T cells underwent TCR sequencing with the Oncomine TCR Beta short-read assay. The QIAamp micro DNA kit was used to extract genomic DNA from the cultured CD4+ T cells. Oncomine TCR Beta libraries from cultured CD4+ T cells were pooled with unique dual indexes and sequenced on an Illumina iSeq 100. As for the authors' bioinformatics: Non-productive sequences were removed, and CDR3s that did not start with C, did not end with F or W, or were shorter than 7 amino acids were discarded. Antigen-specific clonotypes were identified using the MANAFEST web application through comparison of peptide-stimulated wells with reference and other culture wells. An FDR below 0.05, an odds ratio above 5, and a productive frequency above 0.1% in at least two of three replicate wells were required for clones to be considered positive. A clonotype was classed as cross-reactive if the clonotype showed significant expansion both in SARS-CoV-2 spike wells and in at least one common cold coronavirus spike condition. Using R version 3.6.1, CDR3 homology was evaluated through Levenshtein distances (stringdist) along with unrooted phylogenetic trees (ape). In TCRdb, the public reads were trimmed at Q25 with fastp and aligned with MiXCR, with productive beta chains retained. Rows are unified per CDR3 protein, each entry keeping the most common DNA and genes. TCRdb, rather than the study authors, made the V and J calls. Across this sample there are just over 20,000 distinct CDR3 sequences, with around half seen only once. The ten largest clones represent roughly 4.9% of the sample.

In light of the paper, this sample's treatment or condition label describes: approximately nine-day PBMC culture with coronavirus spike peptide pools or control peptides (ViraFEST assay). The ViraFEST assay was used in the study, in which antigen-specific T cells were expanded with peptide pools and expanded clonotypes were subsequently identified by TCR sequencing. The convalescent patients' positive SARS-CoV-2 PCR tests were from March to December 2020, which was before the Alpha, Beta and Delta variants emerged in the United States. PBMCs were cultured at around 2.2 million per well in IMDM supplemented with approximately 5% human AB serum and 8.5 to 10 IU/ml IL-2, with approximately 10 ug/ml peptide pools added. Half of the culture medium was replaced with fresh IL-2-containing medium on days 3 and 7. Once the cells had been in culture for about 10 days, the EasySep CD4+ T cell isolation kit was used to isolate CD4+ T cells by negative selection. PBMCs were separated from whole blood using Ficoll-Paque Plus gradient centrifugation and then either used fresh or cryopreserved at -140C. Culture conditions were generally each tested in triplicate wells.

Counted from cysteine to phenylalanine, this CDR3 has 13 amino acids. The entry retains the CDR3 DNA only, 39 bases that are in frame from base 1. The germline V gene encodes CDR1 SGHKS and CDR2 YYEKEE (reference sequence). V is shortened by 3 bases, J by 8 bases, and the region joining them spans 14 bases. Overall results and qualifications from the work: An increase in the median number of SARS-CoV-2-reactive clonotypes from around 20 after infection to 35 to 40 after vaccination was observed, but the change was not found to be significant. Among convalescent patients, a median about 90% of the SARS-CoV-2-reactive clones seen after vaccination appeared only after vaccination, which suggests priming specific to the vaccine. Of the vaccine-specific clones found in convalescent patients, nearly all (304 of 307) were mono-reactive for SARS-CoV-2 spike instead of being cross-reactive with common cold coronaviruses. The number of convalescent patients in the study was relatively small, and the study did not examine early timepoints following natural infection.

With regard to this clonotype: The clone's antigen remains unknown. No base quality information exists; no much larger clone differs at one position.

The chain joins TRBV5-5 to TRBJ1-2; a weak D assignment points to TRBD1 (6 bases agree). The TCR originated in a human donor who had recovered from COVID-19. Sequenced sample: CD4+ T cells from blood, cultured in vitro. Here is the DNA: TGTGCCAGCAGCTGGACAGAGTACAGAGGCTACACCTTC. It encodes CASSWTEYRGYTF.